This T cell receptor (beta chain) was sequenced for a study of cytomegalovirus exposure and HLA in healthy donors. The primer mix had 60 Vbeta and 13 Jbeta primers. The assay was immunoSEQ multiplex PCR, and TCRdb's table has in-frame clones only and misses some. The sample yields about 180,000 clones, 81% seen once. The germline CDR1 and CDR2 sequences are SQVTM and ANQGSEA. V gave up 7 bases and J gave up 1 base, with 13 bases separating them. The CDR3 covers 13 residues. This TCR derives from a woman younger than 30 in good health and CMV-seropositive. The gene calls are TRBV29-1 and TRBJ2-5; no definite D call. Sequences were obtained from PBMCs. The CDR3 DNA reads TGCAGCGCCGAAATGCGAGCCCAAGAGACCCAGTACTTC. Residues: CSAEMRAQETQYF.